This entry lists 13 T cell receptor beta chains sequenced from one sample in a study of T cells in localized non-small cell lung cancer. This table comes from immunoSEQ multiplex PCR, and its TCRdb copy is limited to in-frame clones, with some not included. The sample records around 1,200 clones, roughly 35% being singletons. This specimen was lung tumor tissue, taken before any cancer treatment. Every receptor here comes from an older male donor with stage II squamous cell lung carcinoma.

This clone has a handful of counts. V usage is TRBV28 and J usage is TRBJ2-3, with D possibly being TRBD2 (6 bases). Trimming removed 1 base from V and 5 bases from J, with 7 bases in between. Germline CDR1 and CDR2: MDHEN and SYDVKM. This CDR3 is built from 13 residues. The CDR3 sequence is CASSLLREDTQYF. The CDR3 DNA follows: TGTGCCAGCAGTTTATTGCGGGAAGATACGCAGTATTTT.

Only one count was recorded for this clone. The chain is built from TRBV19 and TRBJ1-5, with D hard to call. CDR3 length equals 12 residues. Trimming removed 3 bases at V and 10 bases at J, with 10 bases between. Germline CDR1 reads LNHDA; CDR2 reads SQIVND (reference sequence). The CDR3 nucleotides are TGTGCCAGTAGTATTCTCTCCAGTCCCCAGCATTTT. As protein: CASSILSSPQHF.

This clone showed up just a few times. This rearrangement joins TRBV6-1 to TRBJ2-3; D is unclear. With 1 base removed from V and 2 bases from J, the gap between germline ends came to 10 bases. The length of the CDR3 is 15 residues. Germline V gene data show CDR1 as MNHNS and CDR2 as SASEGT. The CDR3 protein is CASSEGTIFTDTQYF. For the CDR3, the DNA is TGTGCCAGCAGTGAAGGGACGATCTTCACAGATACGCAGTATTTT.

This clone came up a few times. V and J are TRBV9 and TRBJ2-7; weak D call: TRBD2 (7 bases). The CDR3 runs to 17 residues. Germline V gives CDR1 SGDLS, CDR2 YYNGEE. The ends were cut back, 4 bases at V and 2 bases at J, with 22 bases in the middle. The CDR3 DNA reads TGTGCCAGCAGCTATAGACACCGTCCGGGGGGCCCCTACGAGCAGTACTTC. Amino acids: CASSYRHRPGGPYEQYF.

This clone was counted only a few times. The CDR3 DNA sequence: TGTGCCAGCTCACCACCCGGGGGGGAGGGAGCTTTCTTT. The encoded protein is CASSPPGGEGAFF. The chain links TRBV18 to TRBJ1-1; tentatively, D is TRBD1 (5 bases). The germline V and J ends were trimmed by 0 bases and 10 bases, with 12 bases remaining between them. From germline, CDR1 is KGHSH and CDR2 LQKENI. The CDR3 consists of 13 residues.

V is TRBV19 and J is TRBJ2-2; TRBD1 matches at 12 bases. The V gene end was trimmed by 6 bases and the J gene end by 1 base; junction bases not matched to a gene: 3. Looked up from germline, CDR1 is LNHDA and CDR2 is SQIVND (reference sequence). The CDR3 has 16 residues. In DNA, the CDR3 is TGTGCCAGTAGGGGACAGGGGGCGAAGAACACCGGGGAGCTGTTTTTT. Its translation is CASRGQGAKNTGELFF.

The rearrangement links TRBV28 to TRBJ2-1; 10 positions agree with TRBD2. Trimming cost V 6 bases and J 8 bases; bases outside gene matches: 4. CDR3 length: 13 residues. The V gene's germline CDR1 is MDHEN and CDR2 SYDVKM. The CDR3 bases are TGTGCCAGCAGCCTAGCGGGAGTGGATGAGCAGTTCTTC. It encodes CASSLAGVDEQFF.

By its share, this clone is large. The gene calls are TRBV9 and TRBJ2-3, with 8 bases that match TRBD2. The CDR3 spans 15 residues. CDR1 and CDR2 from the germline V gene are SGDLS and YYNGEE. V lost 4 bases, J lost 6 bases, and 10 bases stayed unmatched. The CDR3 nucleotides read TGTGCCAGCAGCTCTGGGCGGCGGGAGGCGGATACGCAGTATTTT. It yields the protein CASSSGRREADTQYF. Combining the CDR3 with reference TRBV9 and TRBJ2-3 gives the whole variable domain DSGVTQTPKHLITATGQRVTLRCSPRSGDLSVYWYQQSLDQGLQFLIQYYNGEERAKGNILERFSAQQFPDLHSELNLSSLELGDSALYFCASSSGRREADTQYFGPGTRLTVL.

The J gene is TRBJ2-1, the V gene TRBV6-8; 11 bases are a match to TRBD2. This CDR3 region has 16 residues. J was trimmed by 2 bases and V by 6 bases; bases with no gene match: 6. Germline CDR1 and CDR2: MNHGY and SAAAGT. CDR3 coding DNA: TGTGCCAGCAGCCCAACTAGCGGGAGTCCCTACAATGAGCAGTTCTTC. As protein: CASSPTSGSPYNEQFF.

This clone was observed a few times. The chain employs TRBV11-3 and TRBJ2-3, with a weak D call TRBD1 (5 bases). Germline values: CDR1 SGHNT, CDR2 YENEEA. Trimming cost V 3 bases and J 1 base, with 11 bases left between them. This CDR3 has 15 residues. The CDR3 loop is CASSLWQGGTDTQYF. The CDR3 coding sequence is TGTGCCAGCAGCTTGTGGCAGGGTGGCACAGATACGCAGTATTTT.

This clone is categorized as large. V gene TRBV9 combines with J gene TRBJ2-7; 8 bases are a match to TRBD2. This CDR3 has 13 residues. With V trimmed by 1 base and J by 3 bases, 0 bases remained unmatched. Looked up from germline, CDR1 is SGDLS and CDR2 is YYNGEE. CDR3 sequence (DNA): TGTGCCAGCAGCGTAACTAGCGGCTACGAGCAGTACTTC. This gives the protein CASSVTSGYEQYF.

By sample fraction, this clone is medium-sized. The chain employs TRBV6-8 and TRBJ2-7; a possible D gene is TRBD2 (5 bases). There are 13 residues in the CDR3. The germline V gene encodes CDR1 MNHGY and CDR2 SAAAGT. Trimming cost V 5 bases and J 3 bases, with 11 bases left between them. CDR3 amino acids: CASSRDSLYEQYF. The CDR3 nucleotides read TGTGCCAGCAGTCGGGATTCCCTCTACGAGCAGTACTTC.

The chain links TRBV30 to TRBJ2-4, with D uncertain. The germline V gene encodes CDR1 GTSNPN and CDR2 SVGIG (reference sequence). The CDR3 spans 11 residues. V lost 1 base to trimming and J lost 8 bases, with 6 bases between them. The CDR3 region is CAWSDMDIQYF. The CDR3 DNA sequence: TGTGCCTGGAGTGACATGGACATTCAGTACTTC.